Listed here are 9 T cell receptor beta chains from one sample, sequenced in a study of CD8+ T cells in alopecia areata. Indicated treatment: oral pan-JAK inhibitor, 5-10 mg twice daily. Extracted from the samples, RNA was reverse transcribed into cDNA to serve as the sequencing template. Libraries were prepared by immunoSEQ multiplex PCR; TCRdb keeps only in-frame clonotypes and omits some of them. Of 190,000 or so clones in the sample, about 60% were seen once. Sequenced here: CD8+ T cells sorted from blood, sampled at week 24, from a patient treated with tofacitinib. These receptors originate from a human donor with alopecia areata.

The rearrangement joins TRBV14 to TRBJ2-7; 9 bases are a match to TRBD1. Per germline, CDR1 SGHDN and CDR2 FVKESK. J gave up 6 bases and V 4 bases, and 4 bases lay outside the gene matches. This CDR3 is built from 13 residues. Written as DNA, the CDR3 is TGTGCCAGCAGCCTCACAGGGGGCGGCGAGCAGTACTTC. It specifies CASSLTGGGEQYF.

This clone came up a few times. The chain carries TRBV7-9 and TRBJ2-3, with TRBD2 identical over 7 bases. Germline V gives CDR1 SEHNR, CDR2 FQNEAQ (reference sequence). Trimming at V came to 4 bases and at J to 1 base, leaving 8 bases not matched to a gene. The CDR3 consists of 16 residues. The CDR3 sequence is CASSSERGGGTDTQYF. CDR3 nucleotides: TGTGCCAGCAGCTCAGAGCGGGGCGGGGGCACAGATACGCAGTATTTT.

The CDR3 protein is CSAPGQYYNEQFF. DNA of the CDR3: TGCAGCGCCCCGGGACAGTATTACAATGAGCAGTTCTTC. The chain employs TRBV29-1 and TRBJ2-1; 7 bases match TRBD1. The V segment lost 7 bases and the J segment 4 bases; nucleotides outside the gene matches: 7. The CDR3 has 13 amino acids. Germline CDR1 reads SQVTM; CDR2 reads ANQGSEA.

The chain couples TRBV13 to TRBJ2-2, with D possibly being TRBD2 (6 bases). CDR3 length equals 14 residues. Germline values: CDR1 PRHDT, CDR2 FYEKMQ (reference sequence). V lost 6 bases, J lost 1 base, and 9 bases lay in between. CDR3 nucleotides: TGTGCCAGCAGGCTGCGGGGGAACACCGGGGAGCTGTTTTTT. It is translated as CASRLRGNTGELFF.

On this clone: Given the absence of the conserved phenylalanine or tryptophan at the CDR3 end, a read error is likely. The chain is built from TRBV7-2 and TRBJ1-5, with no clear D. The germline V gene has CDR1 SGHTA and CDR2 FQGNSA. V was pared by 1 base and J by 4 bases, with 17 bases between. The CDR3 spans 17 residues. CDR3 in DNA: TGTGCCAGCAGCTTAGAGACGGTCGGAAAACGGAATCAGCCCCAGCATTCT. It translates to CASSLETVGKRNQPQHS.

This clone was recorded once. The V and J genes are TRBV7-3 and TRBJ2-1; no firm D call. The germline V and J ends were trimmed by 6 bases and 8 bases, with 8 bases remaining between them. The CDR3 has 11 residues. The germline V gene encodes CDR1 SGHTA and CDR2 FQGTGA. As DNA, the CDR3 is TGTGCCAGCAGATGGGGTTATGAGCAGTTCTTC. Amino acid sequence: CASRWGYEQFF.

This clone was seen a handful of times. This sequence joins TRBV4-1 and TRBJ1-1, with 7 positions matching TRBD1. Germline V gives CDR1 MGHRA, CDR2 YSYEKL. Trimming took 3 bases from V and 6 from J; bases not matched to a gene: 13. CDR3 length equals 16 residues. This chain's CDR3 is CASSQGRSDGQAEAFF. The DNA for the CDR3 is TGCGCCAGCAGCCAGGGGCGTTCGGACGGACAGGCTGAAGCTTTCTTT.

V and J are TRBV19 and TRBJ2-6; 9 bases are a match to TRBD1. Germline loops: CDR1 LNHDA, CDR2 SQIVND (reference sequence). V shed 6 bases and J 0 bases; nucleotides not matched to a gene: 6. The CDR3 runs to 17 residues. CDR3: CASSGQGWASGANVLTF. DNA of the CDR3: TGTGCCAGTAGCGGACAGGGGTGGGCCTCTGGGGCCAACGTCCTGACTTTC.

The gene calls are TRBV4-1 and TRBJ2-7, with D tentatively TRBD1 (5 bases). Trimming took 2 bases from V and 3 from J, leaving 14 bases between them. The CDR3 length is 15 residues. Germline lookup yields CDR1 MGHRA and CDR2 YSYEKL. DNA of the CDR3: TGCGCCAGCAGCCAAACAGGAGTAAGCATCTACGAGCAGTACTTC. Its protein is CASSQTGVSIYEQYF.